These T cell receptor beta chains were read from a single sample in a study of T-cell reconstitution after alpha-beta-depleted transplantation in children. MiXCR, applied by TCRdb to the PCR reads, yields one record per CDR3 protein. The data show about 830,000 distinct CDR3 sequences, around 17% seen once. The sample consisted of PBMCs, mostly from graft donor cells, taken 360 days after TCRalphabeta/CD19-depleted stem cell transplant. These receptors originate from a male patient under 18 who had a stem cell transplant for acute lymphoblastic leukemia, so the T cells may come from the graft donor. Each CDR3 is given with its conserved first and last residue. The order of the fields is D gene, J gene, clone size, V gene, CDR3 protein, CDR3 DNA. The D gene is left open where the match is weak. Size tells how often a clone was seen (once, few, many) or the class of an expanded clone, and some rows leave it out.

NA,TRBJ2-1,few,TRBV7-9,CASSFPNIAAHSYNEQFF,TGTGCCAGCAGCTTCCCGAATATAGCGGCTCACTCCTACAATGAGCAGTTCTTC
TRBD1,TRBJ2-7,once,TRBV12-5,CASGLVGQGTYEQYF,TGTGCTAGTGGTTTGGTGGGACAGGGCACCTACGAGCAGTACTTC
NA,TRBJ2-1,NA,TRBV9,CASSLRPLNEQFF,TGTGCCAGCAGCCTCCGTCCCTTAAATGAGCAGTTCTTC
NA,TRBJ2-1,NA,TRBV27,CASSTELSNYNEQFF,TGTGCCAGCAGTACCGAGCTGAGCAACTACAATGAGCAGTTCTTC
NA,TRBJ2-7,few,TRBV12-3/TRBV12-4,CASSFKTPGYEQYF,TGTGCCAGCAGTTTTAAGACCCCGGGCTACGAGCAGTACTTC
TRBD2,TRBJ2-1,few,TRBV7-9,CASNFGRTYNEQFF,TGTGCCAGCAATTTCGGGAGGACTTACAATGAGCAGTTCTTC
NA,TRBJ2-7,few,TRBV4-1,CASSNRDLGYEQYF,TGCGCCAGCAGCAACCGGGACCTGGGCTACGAGCAGTACTTC
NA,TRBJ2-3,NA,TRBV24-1,CATSGWAADTQYF,TGTGCCACCAGTGGCTGGGCGGCAGATACGCAGTATTTT
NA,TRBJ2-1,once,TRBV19,CASSIGGRWYNEQFF,TGTGCCAGTAGTATAGGAGGAAGGTGGTACAATGAGCAGTTCTTC
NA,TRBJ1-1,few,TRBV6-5,CASGYHQGMNTEAFF,TGTGCCAGCGGATACCACCAGGGGATGAACACTGAAGCTTTCTTT
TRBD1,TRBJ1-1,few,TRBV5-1,CASSFLPGQGVNTEAFF,TGCGCCAGCAGCTTCCTTCCGGGACAGGGGGTGAACACTGAAGCTTTCTTT
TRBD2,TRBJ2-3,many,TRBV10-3,CAISRTSGTDTQYF,TGTGCCATCTCTCGGACTAGCGGCACAGATACGCAGTATTTT
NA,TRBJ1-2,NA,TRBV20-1,CSASASLTNYGYTF,TGCAGTGCTAGCGCCAGCCTCACTAACTATGGCTACACCTTC
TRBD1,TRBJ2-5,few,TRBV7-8,CASSMTGGEETQYF,TGTGCCAGCAGCATGACAGGGGGGGAAGAGACCCAGTACTTC
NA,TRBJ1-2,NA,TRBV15,CATSRGGVGGWDYGYTF,TGTGCCACCAGCAGAGGTGGGGTAGGTGGATGGGACTATGGCTACACCTTC
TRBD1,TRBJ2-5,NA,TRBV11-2,CASSLAGTVQETQYF,TGTGCCAGCAGCTTAGCCGGGACAGTCCAAGAGACCCAGTACTTC
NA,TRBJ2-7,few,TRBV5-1,CASSIRMGTSSYEQYF,TGCGCCAGCAGCATAAGGATGGGGACCAGCTCCTACGAGCAGTACTTC
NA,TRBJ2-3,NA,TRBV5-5,CASGSLRGSPTDTQYF,TGTGCCAGCGGTTCCTTGAGGGGTAGCCCCACAGATACGCAGTATTTT
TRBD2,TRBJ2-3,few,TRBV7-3,CASSSHPSGRAITDTQYF,TGTGCCAGCAGCTCCCACCCTAGCGGGAGGGCCATCACAGATACGCAGTATTTT
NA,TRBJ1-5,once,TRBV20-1,CSAIGGARKYRQPQHF,TGCAGTGCTATAGGGGGGGCGCGTAAATACCGTCAGCCCCAGCATTTT
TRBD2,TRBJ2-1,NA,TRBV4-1,CASSQAGAERGNEQFF,TGCGCCAGCAGCCAAGCCGGAGCGGAGCGGGGGAATGAGCAGTTCTTC
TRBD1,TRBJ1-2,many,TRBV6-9,CASSYSGTGAGGYTF,TGTGCCAGCAGTTATTCCGGGACAGGGGCTGGGGGCTACACCTTC
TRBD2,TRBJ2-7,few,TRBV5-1,CASSEGLGNEQYF,TGCGCCAGCAGTGAAGGACTAGGAAACGAGCAGTACTTC
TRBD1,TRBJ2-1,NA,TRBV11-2,CASSLGTGHYNEQFF,TGTGCCAGCAGCTTAGGGACAGGGCATTACAATGAGCAGTTCTTC
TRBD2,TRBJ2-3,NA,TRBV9,CASSVAGLAGEKQYF,TGTGCCAGCAGCGTAGCCGGACTAGCGGGAGAAAAGCAGTATTTT
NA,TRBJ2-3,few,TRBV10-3,CAISERRGTDTQYF,TGTGCCATCAGTGAGCGTAGGGGCACAGATACGCAGTATTTT
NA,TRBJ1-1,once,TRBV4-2,CASSHVPLTREAFF,TGTGCCAGCAGCCATGTACCCCTTACTAGGGAAGCTTTCTTT
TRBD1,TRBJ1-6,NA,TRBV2,CATGDRGRNSPLHF,TGTGCCACCGGGGACAGGGGGCGAAATTCACCCCTCCACTTT
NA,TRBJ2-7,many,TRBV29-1,CSVGGAEQYF,TGCAGCGTTGGAGGGGCCGAGCAGTACTTC
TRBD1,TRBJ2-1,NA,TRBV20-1,CSAPLRDRAYNEQFF,TGCAGTGCTCCCCTCCGGGACAGGGCGTACAATGAGCAGTTCTTC
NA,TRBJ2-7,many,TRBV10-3,CATRHEPSSYEQYF,TGTGCCACAAGACATGAACCGAGCTCCTACGAGCAGTACTTC
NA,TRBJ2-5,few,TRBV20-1,CSASPQNWGQETQYF,TGCAGTGCTAGCCCCCAAAACTGGGGCCAAGAGACCCAGTACTTC
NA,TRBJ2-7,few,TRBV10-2,CASTWGSSYEQYF,TGCGCCAGCACGTGGGGGAGCTCCTACGAGCAGTACTTC
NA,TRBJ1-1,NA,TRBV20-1,CRRGMNTEAFF,TGCAGACGAGGTATGAACACTGAAGCTTTCTTT
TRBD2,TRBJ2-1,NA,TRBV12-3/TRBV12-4,CASRLAGLAGANEQFF,TGTGCCAGCAGACTTGCGGGACTAGCGGGAGCCAATGAGCAGTTCTTC
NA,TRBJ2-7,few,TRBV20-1,CSARTTRDRAYEQYF,TGCAGTGCTAGAACTACCCGAGACAGAGCCTACGAGCAGTACTTC
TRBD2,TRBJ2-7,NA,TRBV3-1,CASSPRLAGATYEQYF,TGTGCCAGCAGCCCTCGACTAGCGGGGGCCACCTACGAGCAGTACTTC
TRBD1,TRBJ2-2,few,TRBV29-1,CSVRGTGFTGELFF,TGCAGCGTTAGGGGGACAGGGTTTACCGGGGAGCTGTTTTTT
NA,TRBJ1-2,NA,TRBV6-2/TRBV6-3,CASSYWGRQEANYGYTF,TGTGCCAGCAGTTACTGGGGTCGACAGGAAGCTAACTATGGCTACACCTTC
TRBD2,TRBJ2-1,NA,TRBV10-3,CAISERLAGGPVVSNEQFF,TGTGCCATCAGTGAACGACTAGCGGGAGGGCCTGTTGTCTCCAATGAGCAGTTCTTC
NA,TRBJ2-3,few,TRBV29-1,CSVERGPSTDTQYF,TGCAGCGTTGAAAGGGGACCCAGCACAGATACGCAGTATTTT
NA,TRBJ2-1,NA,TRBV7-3,CASSNAGTLYNEQFF,TGTGCCAGCAGCAACGCCGGGACTCTGTACAATGAGCAGTTCTTC
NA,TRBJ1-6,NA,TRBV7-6,CASSSRGPEHSPLHF,TGTGCCAGCAGCTCCCGCGGGCCAGAACATTCACCCCTCCACTTT
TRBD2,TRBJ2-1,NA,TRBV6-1,CASSEETSGRAAYNEQFF,TGTGCCAGCAGTGAAGAAACTAGCGGGAGGGCCGCCTACAATGAGCAGTTCTTC
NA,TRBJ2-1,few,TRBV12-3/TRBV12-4,CASSLYSSEQFF,TGTGCCAGCAGTTTATATTCCTCTGAGCAGTTCTTC
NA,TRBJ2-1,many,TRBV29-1,CSVPAYNEQFF,TGCAGCGTTCCAGCTTACAATGAGCAGTTCTTC
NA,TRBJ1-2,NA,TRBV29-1,CSVEGVGSFYGYTF,TGCAGCGTTGAAGGAGTGGGGTCCTTCTATGGCTACACCTTC